This is a list of T cell receptor beta chains from one sample in a study of T-cell reconstitution after alpha-beta-depleted transplantation in children. A single record per CDR3 protein comes from TCRdb applying MiXCR to the PCR reads. The sample carries fewer than 250,000 distinct CDR3 sequences, 7.5% to 9.5% recorded once. Sequenced material: PBMCs, mostly from graft donor cells, taken 180 days after TCRalphabeta/CD19-depleted stem cell transplant. These receptors all come from a male patient aged 10 to 17 who had a stem cell transplant for acute lymphoblastic leukemia, so the T cells may come from the graft donor. The CDR3 runs from the conserved cysteine through the conserved F or W. The D gene is left open where the match is weak. Clone size is given for some rows only: seen once, a few or many times, or a class if the clone is expanded.

size	V	J	D	DNA	CDR3
many	TRBV12-3/TRBV12-4	TRBJ1-5	-	TGTGCCAGCAGCGCCGAGAAGGGATGGGATCAGCCCCAGCATTTT	CASSAEKGWDQPQHF
many	TRBV7-9	TRBJ2-5	TRBD1	TGTGCCAGCAGCTTAGTGGACCGACAGGGTCGAGAAGAGACCCAGTACTTC	CASSLVDRQGREETQYF
many	TRBV7-9	TRBJ2-1	-	TGTGCCAGCAGCTTAGAGGCCAGAATGGGTGAGCAGTTCTTC	CASSLEARMGEQFF
few	TRBV18	TRBJ2-1	TRBD1	TGTGCCAGCTCACCGGGACAGAGGTACAATGAGCAGTTCTTC	CASSPGQRYNEQFF
many	TRBV15	TRBJ1-3	-	TGTGCCACCAGCATCCCCTCGGGGGATCGAAACACCATATATTTT	CATSIPSGDRNTIYF
many	TRBV12-3/TRBV12-4	TRBJ2-2	TRBD2	TGTGCCAGCATCTACGGGACTAGGCCCACCGGGGAGCTGTTTTTT	CASIYGTRPTGELFF
-	TRBV12-3/TRBV12-4	TRBJ1-3	-	TGTGCCAGCCGGGGGCAGAGCTCTGGAAACACCATATATTTT	CASRGQSSGNTIYF
-	TRBV19	TRBJ2-1	TRBD1	TGTGCCAGTAGTCTCGGCCCAGGGGGCTTCGCTGAGCAGTTCTTC	CASSLGPGGFAEQFF
many	TRBV5-1	TRBJ2-3	-	TGCGCCAGCAGCTTGGTTGGGGTCGATACGCAGTATTTT	CASSLVGVDTQYF
many	TRBV3-1	TRBJ2-7	TRBD2	TGTGCCAGCAGCCAGGCGAGCGGGGGGCGCTCGTACGAGCAGTACTTC	CASSQASGGRSYEQYF
many	TRBV6-5	TRBJ2-5	-	TGTGCCAGCAGTTACTCGCGTGGAGGGGGAGAGACCCAGTACTTC	CASSYSRGGGETQYF
-	TRBV4-3	TRBJ2-3	TRBD2	TGCGCCAGCAGCCAAGTCGGGAGGGCGGGAGATACGCAGTATTTT	CASSQVGRAGDTQYF
many	TRBV20-1	TRBJ2-7	-	TGCAGTGCTAGAGCTGACAGCGTCTCCTACGAGCAGTACTTC	CSARADSVSYEQYF
many	TRBV2	TRBJ2-2	-	TGTGCCAGCAAGGCCACGGGGCTGAACACCGGGGAGCTGTTTTTT	CASKATGLNTGELFF
many	TRBV27	TRBJ1-5	-	TGTGCCAGCAGTCAACTAAATCAGCCCCAGCATTTT	CASSQLNQPQHF
many	TRBV7-9	TRBJ2-2	-	TGTGCCAGCAGCTTTTGGGGGTCCGGGGAGCTGTTTTTT	CASSFWGSGELFF
many	TRBV6-5	TRBJ2-1	-	TGTGCCAGCAGTTACACGGGACTTTTAAGCTCCTACAATGAGCAGTTCTTC	CASSYTGLLSSYNEQFF
many	TRBV7-2	TRBJ2-2	-	TGTGCCAGCAGCCTGGTTTTGGACACCGGGGAGCTGTTTTTT	CASSLVLDTGELFF
many	TRBV12-3/TRBV12-4	TRBJ1-1	-	TGTGCCAGCCAGATAGGGAGGAACACTGAAGCTTTCTTT	CASQIGRNTEAFF
many	TRBV4-3	TRBJ2-1	-	TGCGCCAGCGCTCAAAGGAAGGGCCACAATGAGCAGTTCTTC	CASAQRKGHNEQFF
many	TRBV20-1	TRBJ2-7	TRBD2	TGCAGTGCTAGGGCTAGCGGGAGGTACTCCTACGAGCAGTACTTC	CSARASGRYSYEQYF
many	TRBV6-5	TRBJ2-4	-	TGTGCCAGCAGTTACCAAGGGGCGAAGGCCAAAAACATTCAGTACTTC	CASSYQGAKAKNIQYF
many	TRBV7-9	TRBJ2-4	-	TGTGCCAGCAGCCAAGATCAAGCCAAAAACATTCAGTACTTC	CASSQDQAKNIQYF
many	TRBV7-9	TRBJ1-2	TRBD1	TGTGCCAGCAGAGACCGGACAGGAGTATCCTATGGCTACACCTTC	CASRDRTGVSYGYTF
many	TRBV12-3/TRBV12-4	TRBJ2-7	-	TGTGCCAGCAGCCGGGGGGGACAGGACTACGAGCAGTACTTC	CASSRGGQDYEQYF
many	TRBV7-2	TRBJ2-2	TRBD1	TGTGCCAGCAGCTCCCGTCGGGACAGGGGGGACACCGGGGAGCTGTTTTTT	CASSSRRDRGDTGELFF